The 4 T cell receptor beta chains presented below share a single source sample, sequenced in a study of shared T cell receptors in the human thymus. TCRdb's copy holds only in-frame clones and misses some; the assay was immunoSEQ multiplex PCR. Of approximately 760,000 clones listed, 75% to 90% were seen once; the top ten hold roughly 0.01%. These same records also appear under a second study, on human thymus T cells.

The sample taken for sequencing was thymocytes. The source of these receptors is a girl under two years old with a congenital heart defect.

The chain joins TRBV4-3 to TRBJ2-3; the D gene is possibly TRBD1 (5 bases). The CDR3 has 20 amino acids. The germline V gene has CDR1 LGHNA and CDR2 YSLEER. Trimming took off 0 bases at V and 2 bases at J, with 24 bases between the two ends. The CDR3 loop reads CASSQESRTSQLRTTDTQYF. The DNA for the CDR3 is TGCGCCAGCAGCCAAGAGTCCCGGACATCGCAACTGCGGACCACAGATACGCAGTATTTT.

Only a few counts were recorded for this clone. The chain recombines TRBV2 with TRBJ2-7, with a weak D call TRBD2 (6 bases). The CDR3 is 15 amino acids. Per the germline V gene, CDR1 is SNHLY and CDR2 is FYNNEI. Trimming removed 4 bases at V and 2 bases at J, with 15 bases between. For the CDR3, the DNA is TGTGCCAGCAGTGGGGGGGACTCCCCGACCTACGAGCAGTACTTC. Its protein product is CASSGGDSPTYEQYF.

The rearrangement joins TRBV7-9 to TRBJ1-2; D unresolved. The length of the CDR3 is 12 residues. The V gene lost 2 bases and the J gene lost 13 bases, with 14 bases spanning the gap. Per the germline V gene, CDR1 is SEHNR and CDR2 is FQNEAQ (reference sequence). The CDR3, as DNA: TGTGCCAGCAGCTTAAACCGGGAGAAAGGCACCTTC. Protein: CASSLNREKGTF.

This chain connects TRBV28 to TRBJ2-3; 9 positions match TRBD2. CDR3 length: 14 amino acids. V gave up 7 bases and J gave up 6 bases; unmatched junction bases: 8. Per the germline V gene, CDR1 is MDHEN and CDR2 is SYDVKM. Here the CDR3 reads CASTWPSGADTQYF. The CDR3 bases are TGTGCCAGCACCTGGCCTAGCGGGGCTGATACGCAGTATTTT.